These T cell receptor beta chains were read from a single sample in a study of regulatory T cells. Some clones are missing from TCRdb's copy, which holds only in-frame ones; the method was immunoSEQ multiplex PCR. This table has 30,000 to 40,000 clones, 85% to 95% appearing once. The sequencing input was conventional CD4+ T cells sorted from blood. Receptors originate from a child aged 2-15 years with CD3G deficiency. Both conserved end residues are part of each CDR3. Fields, in order: V gene, D gene, clone size, J gene, CDR3 protein, CDR3 DNA. D genes are given only for firm matches. Size is omitted from some rows. Given values are once, few, many or a class for expanded clones.

V gene: TRBV28; D gene: TRBD1; clone size: NA; J gene: TRBJ1-2; CDR3 protein: CASSFSGQGFGYTF; CDR3 DNA: TGTGCCAGCAGTTTCTCCGGACAGGGGTTTGGCTACACCTTC
V gene: TRBV6-6; D gene: NA; clone size: NA; J gene: TRBJ1-1; CDR3 protein: CASSYAGADTEAFF; CDR3 DNA: TGTGCCAGCAGTTACGCGGGGGCGGACACTGAAGCTTTCTTT
V gene: TRBV12-5; D gene: TRBD2; clone size: NA; J gene: TRBJ2-1; CDR3 protein: CASGPGLAGTLHEQFF; CDR3 DNA: TGTGCTAGTGGTCCCGGACTAGCTGGGACCCTCCATGAGCAGTTCTTC
V gene: TRBV6-1; D gene: NA; clone size: once; J gene: TRBJ1-2; CDR3 protein: CASSRHDDGNYGYTF; CDR3 DNA: TGTGCCAGCAGTCGACACGATGACGGTAACTATGGCTACACCTTC
V gene: TRBV5-1; D gene: NA; clone size: once; J gene: TRBJ1-1; CDR3 protein: CASSLNGPGNTEAFF; CDR3 DNA: TGCGCCAGCAGCTTGAACGGTCCGGGGAACACTGAAGCTTTCTTT
V gene: TRBV28; D gene: NA; clone size: few; J gene: TRBJ2-7; CDR3 protein: CASSLTPGRGRRYF; CDR3 DNA: TGTGCCAGCAGTTTAACCCCGGGGCGTGGACGGCGGTACTTC
V gene: TRBV18; D gene: NA; clone size: NA; J gene: TRBJ1-2; CDR3 protein: CASSPIPGVTNYGYTF; CDR3 DNA: TGTGCCAGCTCACCGATCCCAGGGGTTACTAACTATGGCTACACCTTC
V gene: TRBV6-6; D gene: NA; clone size: NA; J gene: TRBJ2-7; CDR3 protein: CASRRQGSYEQYF; CDR3 DNA: TGTGCCAGCAGACGTCAAGGGAGCTACGAGCAGTACTTC
V gene: TRBV6-1; D gene: TRBD1; clone size: NA; J gene: TRBJ2-3; CDR3 protein: CASRTGGVRDTQYF; CDR3 DNA: TGTGCCAGCAGGACAGGGGGCGTAAGAGATACGCAGTATTTT
V gene: TRBV28; D gene: TRBD1; clone size: NA; J gene: TRBJ2-2; CDR3 protein: CASSGYPTGTNTGELFF; CDR3 DNA: TGTGCCAGCAGTGGGTACCCGACAGGGACGAACACCGGGGAGCTGTTTTTT
V gene: TRBV28; D gene: TRBD2; clone size: NA; J gene: TRBJ2-7; CDR3 protein: CASSLVGAGEHEQYF; CDR3 DNA: TGTGCCAGCAGTTTAGTAGGAGCGGGAGAGCACGAGCAGTACTTC
V gene: TRBV11-2; D gene: TRBD2; clone size: NA; J gene: TRBJ2-1; CDR3 protein: CASSIGLAEYNEQFF; CDR3 DNA: TGTGCCAGCAGCATCGGACTAGCGGAGTACAATGAGCAGTTCTTC
V gene: TRBV28; D gene: NA; clone size: NA; J gene: TRBJ1-1; CDR3 protein: CASSSAGLNTEAFF; CDR3 DNA: TGTGCCAGCAGTTCTGCTGGGTTGAACACTGAAGCTTTCTTT
V gene: TRBV5-1; D gene: NA; clone size: NA; J gene: TRBJ2-7; CDR3 protein: CASSLGGGTYEQYF; CDR3 DNA: TGCGCCAGCAGCTTGGGTGGGGGCACCTACGAGCAGTACTTC
V gene: TRBV6-1; D gene: TRBD1; clone size: NA; J gene: TRBJ1-4; CDR3 protein: CASSDGTGGKRALFF; CDR3 DNA: TGTGCCAGCAGTGACGGGACAGGGGGGAAACGGGCGCTGTTTTTT
V gene: TRBV4-1; D gene: NA; clone size: NA; J gene: TRBJ1-2; CDR3 protein: CASSQDIGYYGYTF; CDR3 DNA: TGCGCCAGCAGCCAAGATATCGGGTACTATGGCTACACCTTC
V gene: TRBV5-1; D gene: NA; clone size: NA; J gene: TRBJ2-7; CDR3 protein: CASSFQWGHEQYF; CDR3 DNA: TGCGCCAGCAGCTTTCAATGGGGGCACGAGCAGTACTTC
V gene: TRBV6-5; D gene: TRBD2; clone size: NA; J gene: TRBJ2-1; CDR3 protein: CASSPGTSGMYEQFF; CDR3 DNA: TGTGCCAGCAGTCCCGGGACTAGCGGGATGTATGAGCAGTTCTTC
V gene: TRBV10-2; D gene: NA; clone size: NA; J gene: TRBJ2-7; CDR3 protein: CASRGNKGQGYEQYF; CDR3 DNA: TGCGCCAGCAGAGGCAACAAGGGCCAAGGCTACGAGCAGTACTTC
V gene: TRBV27; D gene: TRBD1; clone size: NA; J gene: TRBJ2-7; CDR3 protein: CASRNTGGEQYF; CDR3 DNA: TGTGCCAGCAGGAACACAGGGGGGGAGCAGTACTTC
V gene: TRBV19; D gene: NA; clone size: once; J gene: TRBJ2-2; CDR3 protein: CASTPGHANTGELFF; CDR3 DNA: TGTGCCAGTACACCCGGACATGCGAACACCGGGGAGCTGTTTTTT
V gene: TRBV6-1; D gene: NA; clone size: NA; J gene: TRBJ1-2; CDR3 protein: CASGGNYGYTF; CDR3 DNA: TGTGCCAGCGGGGGGAACTATGGCTACACCTTC
V gene: TRBV29-1; D gene: TRBD1; clone size: NA; J gene: TRBJ1-2; CDR3 protein: CSAWNRDRDSCGYTF; CDR3 DNA: TGCAGCGCCTGGAACCGGGACAGGGACAGTTGTGGCTACACCTTC
V gene: TRBV13; D gene: TRBD1; clone size: NA; J gene: TRBJ2-7; CDR3 protein: CASSSSRDRGAYEQYF; CDR3 DNA: TGTGCCAGCAGCTCCAGTCGGGACAGGGGCGCCTACGAGCAGTACTTC
V gene: TRBV11-2; D gene: NA; clone size: NA; J gene: TRBJ2-1; CDR3 protein: CASSAILDGNEQFF; CDR3 DNA: TGTGCCAGCAGCGCAATTTTAGATGGCAATGAGCAGTTCTTC
V gene: TRBV5-1; D gene: NA; clone size: NA; J gene: TRBJ2-4; CDR3 protein: CASSLGDSGNIQYF; CDR3 DNA: TGCGCCAGCAGCTTGGGTGACAGTGGAAACATTCAGTACTTC
V gene: TRBV6-1; D gene: NA; clone size: NA; J gene: TRBJ1-2; CDR3 protein: CASRETVPYGYTF; CDR3 DNA: TGTGCCAGCAGAGAGACAGTACCGTATGGCTACACCTTC
V gene: TRBV10-2; D gene: TRBD2; clone size: NA; J gene: TRBJ2-7; CDR3 protein: CASRAAGGPFEQYF; CDR3 DNA: TGCGCCAGCAGGGCTGCGGGAGGGCCATTCGAGCAGTACTTC
V gene: TRBV28; D gene: NA; clone size: NA; J gene: TRBJ2-2; CDR3 protein: CASSLNTGELFF; CDR3 DNA: TGTGCCAGCAGCCTCAACACCGGGGAGCTGTTTTTT
V gene: TRBV28; D gene: TRBD1; clone size: NA; J gene: TRBJ1-4; CDR3 protein: CASSLSGGASEKLFF; CDR3 DNA: TGTGCCAGCAGTTTATCAGGGGGCGCGAGTGAAAAACTGTTTTTT
V gene: TRBV19; D gene: TRBD2; clone size: NA; J gene: TRBJ2-7; CDR3 protein: CASSKRESMGEQYF; CDR3 DNA: TGTGCCAGTAGCAAGCGGGAGTCGATGGGTGAGCAGTACTTC
V gene: TRBV6-1; D gene: NA; clone size: NA; J gene: TRBJ2-7; CDR3 protein: CASRRGGTSYEQYF; CDR3 DNA: TGTGCCAGCAGGCGGGGAGGAACCTCCTACGAGCAGTACTTC
V gene: TRBV6-1; D gene: TRBD1; clone size: NA; J gene: TRBJ1-1; CDR3 protein: CASSERYPSGTGSYLSTSEAFF; CDR3 DNA: TGTGCCAGCAGTGAACGCTATCCTTCCGGGACAGGGTCATACCTTTCCACCAGTGAAGCTTTCTTT
V gene: TRBV6-1; D gene: NA; clone size: NA; J gene: TRBJ2-7; CDR3 protein: CASTLAGLSYEQYF; CDR3 DNA: TGTGCCAGCACCTTGGCGGGATTGTCCTACGAGCAGTACTTC
V gene: TRBV6-1; D gene: NA; clone size: NA; J gene: TRBJ2-7; CDR3 protein: CASRRQADSYEQYF; CDR3 DNA: TGTGCCAGCAGAAGACAGGCCGACTCCTACGAGCAGTACTTC
V gene: TRBV28; D gene: NA; clone size: NA; J gene: TRBJ1-1; CDR3 protein: CASSLYIQSTEAFF; CDR3 DNA: TGTGCCAGCAGTTTATATATCCAGTCCACTGAAGCTTTCTTT
V gene: TRBV7-9; D gene: TRBD2; clone size: NA; J gene: TRBJ2-7; CDR3 protein: CASSLTSGEQYF; CDR3 DNA: TGTGCCAGCAGCTTAACTAGCGGGGAGCAGTACTTC
V gene: TRBV6-1; D gene: NA; clone size: NA; J gene: TRBJ2-7; CDR3 protein: CASSELFRDEQYF; CDR3 DNA: TGTGCCAGCAGTGAACTTTTCAGGGACGAGCAGTACTTC
V gene: TRBV28; D gene: NA; clone size: NA; J gene: TRBJ1-2; CDR3 protein: CASTPQTPGLGYGYTF; CDR3 DNA: TGTGCCAGCACCCCTCAAACGCCGGGGCTGGGCTATGGCTACACCTTC
V gene: TRBV18; D gene: TRBD1; clone size: NA; J gene: TRBJ2-7; CDR3 protein: CASSPTGQGEQYF; CDR3 DNA: TGTGCCAGCTCACCAACCGGACAGGGTGAGCAGTACTTC
V gene: TRBV6-6; D gene: NA; clone size: once; J gene: TRBJ2-1; CDR3 protein: CASSPGRPWANEQFF; CDR3 DNA: TGTGCCAGCAGTCCCGGACGACCGTGGGCCAATGAGCAGTTCTTC